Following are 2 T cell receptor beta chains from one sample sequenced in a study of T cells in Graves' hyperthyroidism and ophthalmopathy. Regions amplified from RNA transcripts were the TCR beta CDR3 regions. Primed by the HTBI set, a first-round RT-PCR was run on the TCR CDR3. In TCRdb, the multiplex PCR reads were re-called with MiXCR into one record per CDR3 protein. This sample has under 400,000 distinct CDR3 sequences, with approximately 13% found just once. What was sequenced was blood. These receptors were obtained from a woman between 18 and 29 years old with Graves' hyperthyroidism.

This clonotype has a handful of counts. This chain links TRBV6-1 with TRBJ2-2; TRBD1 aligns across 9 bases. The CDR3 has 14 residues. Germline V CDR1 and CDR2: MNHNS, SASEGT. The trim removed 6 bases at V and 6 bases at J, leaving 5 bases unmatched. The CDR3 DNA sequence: TGTGCCAGCAGCGGGGACAGGGCCCCCGGGGAGCTGTTTTTT. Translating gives CASSGDRAPGELFF.

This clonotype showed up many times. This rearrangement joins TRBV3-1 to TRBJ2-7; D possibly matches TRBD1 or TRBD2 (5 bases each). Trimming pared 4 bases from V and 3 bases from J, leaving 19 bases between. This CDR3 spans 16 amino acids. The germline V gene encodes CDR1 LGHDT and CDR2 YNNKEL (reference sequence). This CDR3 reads CASSPLSGTVLYEQYF. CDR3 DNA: TGTGCCAGCAGCCCCCTGTCCGGGACGGTCCTCTACGAGCAGTACTTC.